These 25 T cell receptor beta chains were sequenced from one sample in a study of blood T cell repertoires in COVID-19. Clones were read by immunoSEQ multiplex PCR, and TCRdb kept only the in-frame ones, dropping some. In the table there are under 400,000 clones, approximately 87% of which are singletons. Sequencing was carried out using PBMCs or T cells enriched from blood (not recorded which). The origin of the receptors is a man in his forties in a cohort exposed to, infected with or recovered from COVID-19 (not recorded which).

In this sample, this clone turned up once. The chain links TRBV29-1 to TRBJ1-2; D gene ambiguous. This CDR3 contains 13 residues. Trimming removed 8 bases at V and 1 base at J, with 14 bases between. Germline V CDR1 and CDR2: SQVTM, ANQGSEA. In DNA, the CDR3 is TGCAGCACAACGCCGGGGTTTAACTATGGCTACACCTTC. Its protein is CSTTPGFNYGYTF.

This clone occurred once. The chain joins TRBV28 to TRBJ2-1, with 7 positions matching TRBD1. Unmatched junction bases numbered 6, after V lost 2 bases and J lost 14 bases. Germline CDR1 MDHEN, CDR2 SYDVKM. This CDR3 region has 12 residues. CDR3: CASSLPTGDKFF. CDR3 DNA sequence: TGTGCCAGCAGTTTACCCACAGGGGATAAGTTCTTC.

V gene TRBV5-1 combines with J gene TRBJ1-1; maybe TRBD1 (6 bases). The CDR3 extends over 16 amino acids. Germline V CDR1 and CDR2: SGHRS, YFSETQ. The V end lost 4 bases, the J end lost 0 bases, and 16 bases lay between the germline ends. The DNA of the CDR3 is TGCGCCAGCAGCCCCGGGGGGGCATCAATGAACACTGAAGCTTTCTTT. Translated: CASSPGGASMNTEAFF. The full variable domain, completed using reference TRBV5-1 and TRBJ1-1, is KAGVTQTPRYLIKTRGQQVTLSCSPISGHRSVSWYQQTPGQGLQFLFEYFSETQRNKGNFPGRFSGRQFSNSRSEMNVSTLELGDSALYLCASSPGGASMNTEAFFGQGTRLTVV.

The chain links TRBV5-1 to TRBJ2-3; 8 positions match TRBD2. V shed 4 bases and J 2 bases; nucleotides not matched to a gene: 6. Germline values: CDR1 SGHRS, CDR2 YFSETQ. CDR3 length: 15 residues. In DNA form, the CDR3 reads TGCGCCAGCAGCCCCCAGCGGGAGTACACAGATACGCAGTATTTT. It codes for CASSPQREYTDTQYF.

The CDR3 here is CASRTGTGDTQYF. The DNA of the CDR3 is TGTGCCAGCAGAACCGGGACAGGGGACACGCAGTATTTT. V gene TRBV6-6 combines with J gene TRBJ2-3; 10 positions agree with TRBD1. Trimming took 6 bases from V and 9 from J; bases not matched to a gene: 6. The V gene's germline CDR1 is MNHNY and CDR2 SVGAGI (reference sequence). This CDR3 region has 13 residues.

The chain uses TRBV25-1 and TRBJ1-2, with 7 bases that match TRBD1. The germline gives CDR1 MGHDK, CDR2 SYGVNS. With 10 bases clipped from V and 1 base from J, the junction kept 12 bases outside the gene matches. The CDR3 has 15 amino acids. Here the CDR3 reads CATAPATGSNYGYTF. The DNA of the CDR3 is TGTGCCACAGCCCCGGCGACAGGGAGTAACTATGGCTACACCTTC.

The J gene is TRBJ1-2, the V gene TRBV27; 8 nucleotides align to TRBD1. CDR1 and CDR2 from the germline V gene are MNHEY and SMNVEV (reference sequence). Losses at the gene ends were 5 bases for V and 2 bases for J; bases not matched to a gene: 7. This CDR3 has 15 residues. The CDR3 here is CASSGRGRVNYGYTF. For the CDR3, the DNA is TGTGCCAGCAGTGGCAGGGGGCGCGTGAACTATGGCTACACCTTC.

The V call is TRBV6-5, the J call TRBJ2-5; 8 positions match TRBD1. This CDR3 has 12 residues. Trimming cost V 6 bases and J 4 bases; bases outside gene matches: 1. From germline, CDR1 is MNHEY and CDR2 SVGAGI. In nucleotides, the CDR3 is TGTGCCAGCAGGACAGGGGTAGAGACCCAGTACTTC. The encoded protein is CASRTGVETQYF.

The chain uses TRBV5-1 and TRBJ2-1; 8 nucleotides match TRBD2. The CDR3 loop spans 15 amino acids. Germline CDR1 and CDR2: SGHRS and YFSETQ. V trimming: 0 bases; J trimming: 9 bases; junction bases outside the gene matches: 8. Here the CDR3 reads CASSLVAGGGGEQFF. The CDR3 nucleotides are TGCGCCAGCAGCTTGGTCGCGGGAGGAGGTGGTGAGCAGTTCTTC.

This chain connects TRBV18 to TRBJ1-1; D unclear. Trimming took 1 base from V and 5 from J, leaving 14 bases between them. This CDR3 is built from 15 residues. Germline assignment: CDR1 KGHSH and CDR2 LQKENI. The CDR3 DNA reads as TGTGCCAGCTCACCACTTCTCGACTCGAGGACTGAAGCTTTCTTT. It encodes CASSPLLDSRTEAFF.

The chain couples TRBV5-4 to TRBJ2-7; a possible D gene is TRBD1 (6 bases). The CDR3 has 14 amino acids. The V end lost 0 bases, the J end lost 2 bases, and 9 bases lay between the germline ends. Germline V gene data show CDR1 as SGHNT and CDR2 as YYREEE (reference sequence). CDR3 coding DNA: TGTGCCAGCAGCTTGGACAGGGCCACCTACGAGCAGTACTTC. Translated, it gives CASSLDRATYEQYF.

This chain connects TRBV10-2 to TRBJ1-4; D gene unclear. Looked up from germline, CDR1 is WSHSY and CDR2 is SAAADI. Trimming stripped 3 bases from V and 0 bases from J, with 5 bases between. The CDR3 spans 14 residues. The CDR3 spells CASSDGTTNEKLFF. CDR3 bases: TGCGCCAGCAGTGACGGGACAACTAATGAAAAACTGTTTTTT.

Comment on this clone: This sample also contains other DNA sequences that code for the same CDR3. This chain connects TRBV5-1 to TRBJ1-2; 9 bases fit TRBD1. This CDR3 spans 13 amino acids. Germline values: CDR1 SGHRS, CDR2 YFSETQ. V shed 2 bases, J shed 8 bases, and the junction held 4 bases outside the gene matches. CDR3 nucleotide sequence: TGCGCCAGCAGCTTACAGGGGGCCGAGGGCTACACCTTC. Translating it yields CASSLQGAEGYTF.

The chain is built from TRBV5-5 and TRBJ2-1, with 9 bases identical to TRBD2. The CDR3 consists of 18 residues. Losses at the gene ends were 2 bases for V and 0 bases for J; bases not matched to a gene: 9. Germline values: CDR1 SGHKS, CDR2 YYEKEE (reference sequence). The CDR3 is CASSFSTSGLSSYNEQFF. The CDR3 region has the DNA TGTGCCAGCAGCTTCTCGACTAGCGGCCTTAGCTCCTACAATGAGCAGTTCTTC.

This chain joins TRBV5-4 and TRBJ2-5; D remains unclear. The germline V and J ends were trimmed by 0 bases and 1 base, with 7 bases remaining between them. This CDR3 is built from 14 residues. Germline values: CDR1 SGHNT, CDR2 YYREEE (reference sequence). The CDR3 bases are TGTGCCAGCAGCTTGGCCGCCAGCCAAGAGACCCAGTACTTC. Translated, it gives CASSLAASQETQYF.

The V and J genes are TRBV5-1 and TRBJ2-7, with 7 bases identical to TRBD1. CDR1 and CDR2 (germline): SGHRS, YFSETQ. The CDR3 length is 13 residues. V dropped 4 bases and J dropped 4; count of bases not matched to a gene: 5. CDR3 DNA sequence: TGCGCCAGCAGCCCACGACAGGGATACGAGCAGTACTTC. Translation gives CASSPRQGYEQYF.

The chain links TRBV18 to TRBJ2-7; 8 bases align to TRBD1. The CDR3 has 15 residues. V was pared by 3 bases and J by 2 bases, with 6 bases of the junction left unmatched. CDR1 and CDR2 from the germline V gene are KGHSH and LQKENI. The CDR3 region is CASSPSGTGPYEQYF. For the CDR3, the DNA is TGTGCCAGCTCACCGTCCGGGACAGGACCCTACGAGCAGTACTTC.

The rearrangement uses TRBV21-1 and TRBJ1-1; the table's D call TRBD1 went unverified against the DNA. TRBV21-1 is described as a pseudogene. The CDR3 extends over 12 amino acids. The CDR3, as DNA: TGTGCCAGCAGCAAAGTTGGGGACAGAGCTTTCTTT. Translation: CASSKVGDRAFF.

The rearrangement joins TRBV9 to TRBJ2-7; D possibly corresponds to TRBD2 (5 bases). V lost 0 bases to trimming and J lost 2 bases, with 12 bases between them. The CDR3 contains 15 residues. Germline V gene sequence: CDR1 SGDLS, CDR2 YYNGEE. CDR3 region: CASSVATSLPYEQYF. The CDR3 DNA reads as TGTGCCAGCAGCGTAGCTACTAGTCTACCCTACGAGCAGTACTTC.

As regards this clone: Other DNA sequences within the sample encode an identical CDR3. The chain employs TRBV5-1 and TRBJ1-1; possibly TRBD1 for D (5 bases). Germline CDR1 SGHRS, CDR2 YFSETQ. The length of the CDR3 is 14 residues. The germline V and J ends were trimmed by 1 base and 1 base, with 8 bases remaining between them. CDR3 bases: TGCGCCAGCAGCTTGTTTCAGGGGAACACTGAAGCTTTCTTT. This encodes CASSLFQGNTEAFF.

The chain carries TRBV18 and TRBJ1-2, with TRBD1 identical over 10 bases. The CDR3 contains 14 residues. Germline assignment: CDR1 KGHSH and CDR2 LQKENI. J was trimmed by 6 bases and V by 5 bases; bases with no gene match: 6. Here the CDR3 reads CASSDSGTGDGYTF. CDR3 in DNA: TGTGCCAGCTCAGATTCCGGGACAGGGGATGGCTACACCTTC.

This clone was recorded only once. This chain joins TRBV6-1 and TRBJ2-1; D not certain. Per the germline V gene, CDR1 is MNHNS and CDR2 is SASEGT. The CDR3 has 14 residues. Trimming stripped 2 bases from V and 5 bases from J, with 10 bases between. The CDR3 coding sequence is TGTGCCAGCAGTGAATGGAGACCCGACAATGAGCAGTTCTTC. Protein: CASSEWRPDNEQFF.

The chain links TRBV6-5 to TRBJ2-1; D possibly corresponds to TRBD2 (6 bases). The CDR3 spans 16 residues. Trimming removed 0 bases from V and 9 bases from J, with 18 bases in between. Germline values: CDR1 MNHEY, CDR2 SVGAGI. Here the CDR3 reads CASSYSKGRGGREQFF. CDR3 nucleotide sequence: TGTGCCAGCAGTTACTCGAAAGGACGGGGAGGTCGTGAGCAGTTCTTC.

The chain uses TRBV11-2 and TRBJ1-4; 7 bases are a match to TRBD1. There are 15 residues in the CDR3. After removal of 5 bases from V and 5 bases from J, the junction contained 8 bases not matched to a gene. CDR1 SGHAT and CDR2 FQNNGV come from the germline V gene. The CDR3 region is CASSRAGTVNEKLFF. DNA for the CDR3: TGTGCCAGCAGCCGAGCCGGGACAGTGAATGAAAAACTGTTTTTT. Drawing the rest from reference TRBV11-2 and TRBJ1-4, the complete variable domain is EAGVAQSPRYKIIEKRQSVAFWCNPISGHATLYWYQQILGQGPKLLIQFQNNGVVDDSQLPKDRFSAERLKGVDSTLKIQPAKLEDSAVYLCASSRAGTVNEKLFFGSGTQLSVL.

This clone was found once. The V call is TRBV5-1, the J call TRBJ1-1; D uncertain. The CDR3 has 16 amino acids. The germline CDR1 and CDR2 sequences are SGHRS and YFSETQ. V was trimmed by 0 bases and J by 0 bases, leaving 12 bases between them. CDR3 sequence reads: CASSLVSTRMNTEAFF. The CDR3 DNA reads as TGCGCCAGCAGCTTGGTGTCAACAAGAATGAACACTGAAGCTTTCTTT.